This entry concerns a single T cell receptor (beta chain). These data originate in a study of T cells of healthy individuals. Each CDR3 protein is one row after TCRdb ran MiXCR on the 5' RACE reads. The repertoire consists of around 63,000 distinct CDR3 sequences, with about a sixth occurring once and the leading ten covering about 4.4%. The receptor comes from a human donor in good health.

The CDR3 sequence: CASSLELAGYNEQFF. The DNA for the CDR3 is TGTGCCAGCAGCTTAGAACTAGCGGGCTACAATGAGCAGTTCTTC. This chain links TRBV7-2 with TRBJ2-1, with 9 bases that match TRBD2. The V gene end was trimmed by 1 base and the J gene end by 3 bases; junction bases not matched to a gene: 1. The CDR3 spans 15 residues. Germline CDR1 SGHTA, CDR2 FQGNSA. The complete variable domain, with remaining parts taken from reference TRBV7-2 and TRBJ2-1, reads GAGVSQSPSNKVTEKGKDVELRCDPISGHTALYWYRQSLGQGLEFLIYFQGNSAPDKSGLPSDRFSAERTGGSVSTLTIQRTQQEDSAVYLCASSLELAGYNEQFFGPGTRLTVL.